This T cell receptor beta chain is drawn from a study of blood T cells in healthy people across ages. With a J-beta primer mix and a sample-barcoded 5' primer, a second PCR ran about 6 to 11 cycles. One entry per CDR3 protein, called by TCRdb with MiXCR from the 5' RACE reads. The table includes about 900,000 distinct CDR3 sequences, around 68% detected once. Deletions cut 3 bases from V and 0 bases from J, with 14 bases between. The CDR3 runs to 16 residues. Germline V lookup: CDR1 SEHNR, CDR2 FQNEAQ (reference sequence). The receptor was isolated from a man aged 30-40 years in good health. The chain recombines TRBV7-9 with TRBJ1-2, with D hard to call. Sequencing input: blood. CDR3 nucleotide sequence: TGTGCCAGCAGCTTTCTTCCCGCCACGTCTAACTATGGCTACACCTTC. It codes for CASSFLPATSNYGYTF.